Listed below are T cell receptor beta chains from one sample, sequenced in a study of memory CD4+ T cells and cytomegalovirus serostatus. The assay was immunoSEQ multiplex PCR, and TCRdb's table has in-frame clones only and misses some. The sample yields about 50,000 clones, over 75% seen once. Source material: memory CD4+ T cells from blood. The receptor set was obtained from an adult in good health and CMV-seronegative. Both conserved end residues are part of each CDR3. Fields, in order: clone size, J gene, D gene, V gene, CDR3 protein, CDR3 DNA. The D gene is left open where the match is weak. For some rows the clone size is stated as once, few or many, or as a class when expanded; others skip it.

>-|TRBJ1-1|-|TRBV6-5
CASRLQGNTEAFF
TGTGCCAGCAGGTTACAGGGGAACACTGAAGCTTTCTTT
>-|TRBJ2-5|-|TRBV4-1
CASSQPGTTFQETQYF
TGCGCCAGCAGCCAGCCTGGGACAACCTTTCAAGAGACCCAGTACTTC
>-|TRBJ2-7|-|TRBV5-6
CASSPPRGHSYEQYF
TGTGCCAGCAGCCCCCCGCGGGGGCACTCCTACGAGCAGTACTTC
>-|TRBJ2-2|TRBD1|TRBV7-7
CASSLAPGQGFGELFF
TGTGCCAGCAGCTTAGCACCGGGACAGGGGTTCGGGGAGCTGTTTTTT
>-|TRBJ2-5|TRBD1|TRBV28
CATELTGGGETQYF
TGTGCCACCGAGCTTACAGGGGGCGGGGAGACCCAGTACTTC
>-|TRBJ1-1|-|TRBV7-2
CASSSRDLSTEAFF
TGTGCCAGCAGCTCCCGGGACCTCAGCACTGAAGCTTTCTTT
>-|TRBJ1-1|-|TRBV19
CASSQPTGNTEAFF
TGTGCCAGTAGTCAACCGACAGGGAACACTGAAGCTTTCTTT
>-|TRBJ2-7|-|TRBV6-1
CASSEKRSWGTYEQYF
TGTGCCAGCAGTGAAAAGAGGAGTTGGGGGACCTACGAGCAGTACTTC
>-|TRBJ2-5|TRBD2|TRBV11-3
CASSLDPSGAATQYF
TGTGCCAGCAGCTTAGATCCTAGCGGGGCGGCGACCCAGTACTTC
>-|TRBJ1-3|-|TRBV19
CASSIVRSGNTIYF
TGTGCCAGTAGTATAGTCAGGTCTGGAAACACCATATATTTT
>-|TRBJ1-1|-|TRBV18
CASSPGLNTEAFF
TGTGCCAGCTCACCCGGACTAAACACTGAAGCTTTCTTT
>few|TRBJ1-1|-|TRBV18
CASSLTSDKNTEAFF
TGTGCCAGCTCACTCACTAGCGACAAAAACACTGAAGCTTTCTTT
>-|TRBJ2-7|TRBD1|TRBV5-1
CASSLETGLNEQYF
TGCGCCAGCAGCTTGGAGACAGGGCTCAACGAGCAGTACTTC
>-|TRBJ2-2|-|TRBV5-1
CASSLDLGLNTGELFF
TGCGCCAGCAGCTTGGATCTGGGGCTGAACACCGGGGAGCTGTTTTTT
>once|TRBJ2-2|-|TRBV18
CASSPYSGRMNTGELFF
TGTGCCAGCTCACCCTACTCGGGCAGAATGAACACCGGGGAGCTGTTTTTT
>few|TRBJ1-1|-|TRBV30
CAWNAGGTEAFF
TGTGCCTGGAACGCGGGGGGCACTGAAGCTTTCTTT
>-|TRBJ2-3|TRBD1|TRBV5-6
CASSTTGQGSDTQYF
TGTGCCAGCAGCACCACGGGACAGGGGTCAGATACGCAGTATTTT
>-|TRBJ2-7|-|TRBV6-1
CASRTSWQGSYEQYF
TGTGCCAGCAGGACCTCGTGGCAGGGTAGCTACGAGCAGTACTTC